Listed here are 12 T cell receptor beta chains from one sample, sequenced in a study of T cell responses to AZD1222 COVID-19 vaccine. Libraries were prepared by immunoSEQ multiplex PCR; TCRdb keeps only in-frame clonotypes and omits some of them. The sample includes about 180,000 clones, about nine tenths of them seen just once. The sequencing used peripheral blood, collected on day 0 of AZD1222 vaccination. These receptors came from an adult in good health.

The chain carries TRBV7-2 and TRBJ1-5; D call uncertain. The CDR3 consists of 13 residues. In germline, CDR1 is SGHTA, CDR2 FQGNSA. The V end was cut by 5 bases, the J end by 9 bases, with 14 bases between. The CDR3 DNA follows: TGTGCCAGCAGCATTATGACGGGAGCGCCCCAGCATTTT. Translation gives CASSIMTGAPQHF.

The chain couples TRBV5-1 to TRBJ2-1, with 8 bases matching TRBD2. CDR3 size: 15 residues. The germline gives CDR1 SGHRS, CDR2 YFSETQ. Losses at the gene ends were 0 bases for V and 4 bases for J; bases not matched to a gene: 3. CDR3 sequence reads: CASSLAAGGYNEQFF. CDR3 DNA: TGCGCCAGCAGCTTGGCGGCGGGGGGTTACAATGAGCAGTTCTTC.

The chain couples TRBV27 to TRBJ2-1, with 9 bases matching TRBD2. From germline, CDR1 is MNHEY and CDR2 SMNVEV (reference sequence). This CDR3 is 17 amino acids long. V dropped 3 bases and J dropped 3; count of bases not matched to a gene: 9. The CDR3 region is CASSFARLADSYNEQFF. The DNA for the CDR3 is TGTGCCAGCAGTTTCGCCCGACTAGCGGACAGCTACAATGAGCAGTTCTTC.

The rearrangement uses TRBV6-1 and TRBJ2-5, with 9 bases that match TRBD1. The CDR3 is 14 amino acids. V trimming: 3 bases; J trimming: 5 bases; junction bases outside the gene matches: 4. The germline CDR1 and CDR2 sequences are MNHNS and SASEGT. CDR3 in amino acids: CASSEGTGWETQYF. The CDR3 region has the DNA TGTGCCAGCAGTGAGGGGACAGGGTGGGAGACCCAGTACTTC.

The V gene is TRBV7-2, the J gene TRBJ2-1; 11 nucleotides agree with TRBD2. J lost 7 bases, V lost 2 bases, and 10 bases had no gene match. Per germline, CDR1 SGHTA and CDR2 FQGNSA. This CDR3 contains 17 residues. The CDR3 DNA reads as TGTGCCAGCAGCTTATCCCCGTTTAGCGGGAGGGGGAATGAGCAGTTCTTC. Its translation is CASSLSPFSGRGNEQFF.

In DNA, the CDR3 is TGTGCCAGCAGTCCGGTGGGGCGTCGCACAGATACGCAGTATTTT. This gives the protein CASSPVGRRTDTQYF. The chain carries TRBV5-4 and TRBJ2-3, with D tentatively TRBD1 (5 bases). The length of the CDR3 is 15 residues. In germline, CDR1 is SGHNT, CDR2 YYREEE (reference sequence). V gave up 5 bases and J gave up 1 base, with 14 bases separating them.

The chain employs TRBV12-5 and TRBJ2-7; 15 nucleotides line up with TRBD2. The trim removed 1 base at V and 2 bases at J, leaving 3 bases unmatched. The CDR3 runs 17 residues. Germline CDR1 LGHNT, CDR2 FRNRAP. CDR3 nucleotides: TGTGCTAGTGGTTTGGGCCGGACTAGCGGGGGGGCCTACGAGCAGTACTTC. As protein: CASGLGRTSGGAYEQYF.

This clone was counted a single time. This rearrangement joins TRBV7-2 to TRBJ2-7; possibly TRBD2 for D (6 bases). Germline V gene sequence: CDR1 SGHTA, CDR2 FQGNSA. CDR3 length: 14 amino acids. V was shortened by 5 bases and J by 3 bases, with 14 bases between the two germline ends. Here the CDR3 DNA reads TGTGCCAGCAGCCAGACTAGGAATGGCTACGAGCAGTACTTC. It codes for CASSQTRNGYEQYF.

This clone was seen a handful of times. V and J are TRBV7-6 and TRBJ2-7; the match to TRBD2 covers 16 bases. The CDR3 spans 18 residues. Germline-derived CDR1 and CDR2 are SGHVS and FNYEAQ. After removal of 1 base from V and 2 bases from J, the junction contained 5 bases not matched to a gene. This chain's CDR3 is CASSLVGGTSGGAYEQYF. The CDR3 region has the DNA TGTGCCAGCAGCTTAGTAGGTGGGACTAGCGGGGGGGCCTACGAGCAGTACTTC.

The CDR3: CASSLLAGGLYEQFF. The CDR3 bases are TGTGCCAGCAGCTTATTAGCGGGGGGGCTCTATGAGCAGTTCTTC. This sequence joins TRBV5-4 and TRBJ2-1; the match to TRBD2 covers 11 bases. The CDR3 covers 15 residues. Trimming at V came to 2 bases and at J to 8 bases, leaving 6 bases not matched to a gene. Germline V gene sequence: CDR1 SGHNT, CDR2 YYREEE (reference sequence).

This chain connects TRBV30 to TRBJ2-7, with TRBD1 matching over 7 bases. The ends lost 4 bases at V and 3 bases at J; junction bases unmatched: 3. Germline CDR1 and CDR2: GTSNPN and SVGIG (reference sequence). This CDR3 spans 12 amino acids. The CDR3 is CAWTGGFYEQYF. CDR3 DNA sequence: TGTGCCTGGACAGGGGGTTTCTACGAGCAGTACTTC.

The chain is built from TRBV4-3 and TRBJ2-3; the match to TRBD2 covers 9 bases. CDR3 length: 16 amino acids. Germline values: CDR1 LGHNA, CDR2 YSLEER. V lost 0 bases and J lost 1; bases outside the gene matches: 2. CDR3 DNA sequence: TGCGCCAGCAGCCAAGATCCTAGCGGGGGCACAGATACGCAGTATTTT. Protein product: CASSQDPSGGTDTQYF.